This passage covers 10 T cell receptor beta chains from one sample sequenced in a study of cytomegalovirus exposure and HLA in healthy donors. The study ran its PCR with 60 Vbeta and 13 Jbeta primers. Profiled with immunoSEQ multiplex PCR; TCRdb holds only in-frame clones, not every one. The sample shows about 190,000 clones, 79% of them seen only once. Sequencing was carried out using PBMCs. These receptors all stem from a woman in her late teens or twenties in good health and CMV-seronegative.

The chain recombines TRBV4-3 with TRBJ1-4; 9 nucleotides agree with TRBD1. Germline CDR1 and CDR2: LGHNA and YSLEER. There are 16 residues in the CDR3. V was clipped by 0 bases and J by 7 bases; unmatched bases: 6. CDR3 sequence reads: CASSQDRGQGFEKLFF. CDR3 DNA: TGCGCCAGCAGCCAAGATAGAGGACAGGGGTTTGAAAAACTGTTTTTT.

This clone was recorded once. This chain uses TRBV7-2 with TRBJ2-5, with 9 bases aligning to TRBD1. The germline gives CDR1 SGHTA, CDR2 FQGNSA. The CDR3 runs 16 residues. The J segment lost 3 bases and the V segment lost 4 bases, leaving 9 bases of the junction unmatched. The CDR3 sequence is CASSSNPGTGKETQYF. In nucleotides, the CDR3 is TGTGCCAGCAGCTCCAACCCCGGGACAGGGAAAGAGACCCAGTACTTC.

V usage is TRBV14 and J usage is TRBJ2-7; D may be TRBD1 (6 bases). The CDR3 totals 14 residues. V was cut by 3 bases and J by 9 bases, with 18 bases left in between. Germline CDR1 reads SGHDN; CDR2 reads FVKESK. DNA for the CDR3: TGTGCCAGCAGCCAGTCGAACAGGGAATTACCGCAGTACTTC. This translates into CASSQSNRELPQYF.

The rearrangement links TRBV4-2 to TRBJ1-2; weak D call: TRBD1 (6 bases). The V end was cut by 3 bases, the J end by 3 bases, with 8 bases between. Germline CDR1 reads LGHNA; CDR2 reads YNFKEQ. CDR3 length: 13 amino acids. CDR3 sequence reads: CASSHRTDYGYTF. CDR3 sequence (DNA): TGTGCCAGCAGCCATCGGACAGACTATGGCTACACCTTC.

The chain couples TRBV2 to TRBJ1-2; D perhaps matches TRBD1 (6 bases). V was pared by 5 bases and J by 6 bases, with 16 bases between. The CDR3 has 14 residues. Germline CDR1 reads SNHLY; CDR2 reads FYNNEI. In nucleotides, the CDR3 is TGTGCCAGCAGTCGAGACAGGCAGCCTCATGGCTACACCTTC. Translation gives CASSRDRQPHGYTF.

This chain joins TRBV28 and TRBJ2-1; tentatively, D is TRBD2 (5 bases). CDR1 is MDHEN, CDR2 SYDVKM, per germline. V dropped 2 bases and J dropped 8 bases, with 19 bases sitting between them. The CDR3 spans 16 residues. The CDR3: CASSLPGLTTRDEQFF. The CDR3 nucleotides read TGTGCCAGCAGTTTACCCGGGTTGACGACGAGGGATGAGCAGTTCTTC.

The rearrangement links TRBV28 to TRBJ1-4; D not resolved. The CDR3 runs to 12 residues. Deletions cut 2 bases from V and 8 bases from J, with 6 bases between. Germline V gene lookup returns CDR1 MDHEN and CDR2 SYDVKM. The CDR3 DNA reads TGTGCCAGCAGTTTACTAGTGGAAAAACTGTTTTTT. Translating gives CASSLLVEKLFF.

There are a few counts of this clone. This chain joins TRBV4-1 and TRBJ2-7; 8 nucleotides agree with TRBD2. Looked up from germline, CDR1 is MGHRA and CDR2 is YSYEKL. The CDR3 extends over 16 amino acids. The V segment lost 1 base and the J segment 4 bases; nucleotides outside the gene matches: 9. The CDR3 is CASSQVFSGSRYEQYF. The CDR3 DNA follows: TGCGCCAGCAGCCAAGTCTTCAGCGGGAGTAGGTACGAGCAGTACTTC.

The chain carries TRBV6-5 and TRBJ1-1; weak D call: TRBD1 (5 bases). Germline CDR1 and CDR2: MNHEY and SVGAGI. Trimming stripped 3 bases from V and 1 base from J, with 9 bases between. This CDR3 has 14 amino acids. CDR3 nucleotides: TGTGCCAGCAGTTATAACAGGAGGAACACTGAAGCTTTCTTT. Protein sequence: CASSYNRRNTEAFF.

This clone came up once. The chain joins TRBV7-2 to TRBJ1-5, with D maybe TRBD1 (5 bases). The germline CDR1 and CDR2 sequences are SGHTA and FQGNSA. This CDR3 region has 15 residues. V was shortened by 1 base and J by 7 bases, with 14 bases between the two germline ends. CDR3 amino acids: CASSLGRGSRQPQHF. In DNA form, the CDR3 reads TGTGCCAGCAGCTTAGGTAGGGGTTCGCGGCAGCCCCAGCATTTT.